This T cell receptor (beta chain) was retrieved from a study of CD4 T cells in relation to SARS-CoV-2 and coronaviruses. Libraries were prepared by immunoSEQ multiplex PCR; TCRdb keeps only in-frame clonotypes and omits some of them. The sample carries tens of thousands of clones, around 87% recorded once. This CDR3 spans 14 amino acids. The J segment lost 5 bases and the V segment lost 2 bases, leaving 2 bases of the junction unmatched. The germline gives CDR1 SGHRS, CDR2 YFSETQ. The specimen was memory CD4+ T cells from PBMCs. This chain links TRBV5-1 with TRBJ2-5; 11 nucleotides agree with TRBD2. The clonotype originates from an adult with COVID-19. The DNA of the CDR3 is TGCGCCAGCAGCTTAACTAGCGGGGGCGAGACCCAGTACTTC. This translates into CASSLTSGGETQYF.